This TCR beta chain was captured by sequencing in a study of STAT5B mutations in CD4+ large granular lymphocyte leukemia. CDR1 and CDR2 (germline): SGHTA, FQGNSA. The ends lost 10 bases at V and 6 bases at J; junction bases unmatched: 16. CDR3 length equals 15 residues. Sequenced by immunoSEQ multiplex PCR; TCRdb stores in-frame clones only, minus some. The repertoire consists of about 31,000 clones, with 76% occurring once and the leading ten covering roughly 7%. Study observations and caveats: Patient CD4-sorted repertoires looked more clonal than healthy CD4+ repertoires, even without putative leukemic clones. 8/27 top patient clones versus 2/35 control clones were TRBV06-family.

This clone was counted a few times. Antigen: not known. Buffy coats from healthy blood donors served as controls. The chain links TRBV7-2 to TRBJ1-1; 8 nucleotides agree with TRBD1. This receptor was obtained from a human donor in good health. The specimen sequenced was CD4+ T cells from blood buffy coats. The DNA for the CDR3 is TGTGCCACCGCCGGAACAGGGGGACCGATGGCTGAAGCTTTCTTT. This sequence encodes CATAGTGGPMAEAFF.